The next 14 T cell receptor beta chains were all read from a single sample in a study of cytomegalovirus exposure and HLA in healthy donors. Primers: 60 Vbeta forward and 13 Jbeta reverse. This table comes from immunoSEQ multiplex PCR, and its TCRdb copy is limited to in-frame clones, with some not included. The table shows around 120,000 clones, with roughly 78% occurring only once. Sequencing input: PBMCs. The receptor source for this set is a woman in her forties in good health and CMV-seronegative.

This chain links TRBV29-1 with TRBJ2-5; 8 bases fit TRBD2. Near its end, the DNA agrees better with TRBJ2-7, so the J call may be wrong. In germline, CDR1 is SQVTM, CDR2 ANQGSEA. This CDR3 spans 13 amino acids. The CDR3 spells CSVGLAGPYEQYF. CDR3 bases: TGCAGCGTTGGGCTAGCGGGCCCCTACGAGCAGTACTTC.

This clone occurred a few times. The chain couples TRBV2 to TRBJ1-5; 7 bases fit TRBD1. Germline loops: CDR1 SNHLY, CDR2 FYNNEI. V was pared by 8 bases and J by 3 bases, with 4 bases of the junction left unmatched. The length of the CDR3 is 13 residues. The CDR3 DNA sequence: TGTGCCAGCGCTGGACAGGCCAATCAGCCCCAGCATTTT. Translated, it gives CASAGQANQPQHF.

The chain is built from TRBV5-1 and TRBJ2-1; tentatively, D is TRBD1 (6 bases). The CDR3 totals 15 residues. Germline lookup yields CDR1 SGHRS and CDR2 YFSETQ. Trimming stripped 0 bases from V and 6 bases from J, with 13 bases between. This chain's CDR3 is CASSLDRAKINEQFF. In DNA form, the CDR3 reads TGCGCCAGCAGCTTGGACAGGGCTAAAATCAATGAGCAGTTCTTC.

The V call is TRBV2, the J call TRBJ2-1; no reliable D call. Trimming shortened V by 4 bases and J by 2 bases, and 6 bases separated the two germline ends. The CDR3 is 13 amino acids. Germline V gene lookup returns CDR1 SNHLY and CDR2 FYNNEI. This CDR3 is CASSAGPYNEQFF. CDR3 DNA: TGTGCCAGCAGTGCAGGCCCCTACAATGAGCAGTTCTTC.

CDR3: CASETDMNTEAFF. CDR3 in DNA: TGCGCCAGCGAAACAGACATGAACACTGAAGCTTTCTTT. The rearrangement links TRBV5-1 to TRBJ1-1; D uncertain. V lost 7 bases and J lost 0, with 10 bases in between. Germline lookup yields CDR1 SGHRS and CDR2 YFSETQ. This CDR3 is built from 13 residues.

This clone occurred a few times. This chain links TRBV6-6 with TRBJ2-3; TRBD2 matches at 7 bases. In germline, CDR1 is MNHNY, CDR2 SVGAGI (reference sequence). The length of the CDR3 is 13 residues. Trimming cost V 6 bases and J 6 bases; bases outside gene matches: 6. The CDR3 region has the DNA TGTGCCAGCAGGTGGGAGGGGTCGGATACGCAGTATTTT. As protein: CASRWEGSDTQYF.

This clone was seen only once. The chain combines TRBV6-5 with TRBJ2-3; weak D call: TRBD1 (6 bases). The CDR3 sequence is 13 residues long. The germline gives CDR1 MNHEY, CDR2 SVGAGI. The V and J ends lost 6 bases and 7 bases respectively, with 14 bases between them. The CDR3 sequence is CASSHPGHNTQYF. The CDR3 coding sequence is TGTGCCAGCAGCCACCCGGGACACAATACGCAGTATTTT.

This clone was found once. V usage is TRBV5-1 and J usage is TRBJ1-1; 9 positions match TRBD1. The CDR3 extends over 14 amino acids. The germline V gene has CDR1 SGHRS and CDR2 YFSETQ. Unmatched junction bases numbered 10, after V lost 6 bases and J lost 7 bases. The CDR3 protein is CASTDRADRGEAFF. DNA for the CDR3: TGCGCCAGCACCGACCGAGCGGACAGGGGTGAAGCTTTCTTT.

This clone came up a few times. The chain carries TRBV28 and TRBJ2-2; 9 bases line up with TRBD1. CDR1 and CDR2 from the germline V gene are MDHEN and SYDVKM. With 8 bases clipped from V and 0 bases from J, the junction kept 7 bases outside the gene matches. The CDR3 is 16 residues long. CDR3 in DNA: TGTGCCAGCCTGGGACAGGGCCTCGCGAACACCGGGGAGCTGTTTTTT. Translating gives CASLGQGLANTGELFF. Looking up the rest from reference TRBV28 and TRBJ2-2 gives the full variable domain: DVKVTQSSRYLVKRTGEKVFLECVQDMDHENMFWYRQDPGLGLRLIYFSYDVKMKEKGDIPEGYSVSREKKERFSLILESASTNQTSMYLCASLGQGLANTGELFFGEGSRLTVL.

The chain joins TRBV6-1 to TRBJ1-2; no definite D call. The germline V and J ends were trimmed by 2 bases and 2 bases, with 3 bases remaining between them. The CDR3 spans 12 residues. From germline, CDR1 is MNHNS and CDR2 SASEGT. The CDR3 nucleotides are TGTGCCAGCAGTGAACTGAACTATGGCTACACCTTC. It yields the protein CASSELNYGYTF.

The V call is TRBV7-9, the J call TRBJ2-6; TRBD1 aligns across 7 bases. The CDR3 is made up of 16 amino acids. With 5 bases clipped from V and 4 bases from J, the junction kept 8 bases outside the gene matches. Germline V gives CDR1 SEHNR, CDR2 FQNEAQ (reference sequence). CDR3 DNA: TGTGCCAGCAGCACAGGGACAGTGCGGGGGGCCAACGTCCTGACTTTC. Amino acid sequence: CASSTGTVRGANVLTF.

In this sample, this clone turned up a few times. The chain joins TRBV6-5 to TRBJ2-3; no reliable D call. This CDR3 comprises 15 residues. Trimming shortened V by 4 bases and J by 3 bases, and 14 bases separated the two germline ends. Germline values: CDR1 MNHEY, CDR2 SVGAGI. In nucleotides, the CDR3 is TGTGCCAGCAGTTTGAGATATTCTCATACAGATACGCAGTATTTT. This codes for CASSLRYSHTDTQYF.

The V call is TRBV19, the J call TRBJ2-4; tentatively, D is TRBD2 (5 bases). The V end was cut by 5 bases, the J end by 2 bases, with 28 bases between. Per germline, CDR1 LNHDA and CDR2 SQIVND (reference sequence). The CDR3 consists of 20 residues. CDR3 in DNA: TGTGCCAGTAGTCCGAGGACTGGCGGGCGCATCCTGTTATCCAAAAACATTCAGTACTTC. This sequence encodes CASSPRTGGRILLSKNIQYF.

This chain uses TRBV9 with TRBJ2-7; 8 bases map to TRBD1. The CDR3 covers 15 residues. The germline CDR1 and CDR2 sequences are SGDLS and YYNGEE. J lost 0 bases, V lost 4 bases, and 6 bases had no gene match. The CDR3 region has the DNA TGTGCCAGCAGCTTTGGGACAGGCTTCTCCTACGAGCAGTACTTC. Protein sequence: CASSFGTGFSYEQYF.